The rows below give T cell receptor beta chains drawn from one sample of a study of shared clonotypes between healthy human individuals. Sequenced by immunoSEQ multiplex PCR; TCRdb stores in-frame clones only, minus some. The sample has about 1,900,000 clones, roughly 94% seen once; the top ten hold 1% to 1.5%. Sequencing was carried out using naive CD8+ T cells sorted from blood. The receptors stem from a man in his late teens or twenties in good health. Each CDR3 is given without its conserved first and last residue.

cdr3_aa: AWADGGGSNQPQH
v_call: TRBV30
cdr3_length: 13

cdr3_aa: ASSRTSVITDTQY
v_call: TRBV4-3
cdr3_length: 13

cdr3_aa: ASSYGQGGSEQY
v_call: TRBV5-1
cdr3_length: 12

cdr3_aa: ASSSFRLAGGWKETQY
v_call: TRBV27
cdr3_length: 16

cdr3_aa: ASSILGTSHNEQF
v_call: TRBV9
cdr3_length: 13

cdr3_aa: ASSLESSLQGLF
v_call: TRBV5-1
cdr3_length: 12

cdr3_aa: ASTSGYYEQY
v_call: TRBV25-1
cdr3_length: 10

cdr3_aa: ASSGYTEAF
v_call: TRBV25-1
cdr3_length: 9

cdr3_aa: ASSPKSQGPQETQY
v_call: TRBV18
cdr3_length: 14

cdr3_aa: ASSRIATNEKLF
v_call: TRBV27
cdr3_length: 12

cdr3_aa: ASSPRQGEASDTEAF
v_call: TRBV7-9
cdr3_length: 15

cdr3_aa: ATTRESGNEQY
v_call: TRBV5-6
cdr3_length: 11

cdr3_aa: ASSQYLHTGELF
v_call: TRBV4-3
cdr3_length: 12

cdr3_aa: ASSQETVSNQPQH
v_call: TRBV4-1
cdr3_length: 13

cdr3_aa: ASSWRTGNLNTEAF
v_call: TRBV5-1
cdr3_length: 14

cdr3_aa: ASSLDRVSEPQH
v_call: TRBV4-1
cdr3_length: 12

cdr3_aa: ASSPASGPSYEQY
v_call: TRBV13
cdr3_length: 13

cdr3_aa: ASSSTGENSYEQY
v_call: TRBV7-9
cdr3_length: 13

cdr3_aa: ASQPGQGGGVYEQY
v_call: TRBV2
cdr3_length: 14

cdr3_aa: ASSIGQTGGTEAF
v_call: TRBV19
cdr3_length: 13

cdr3_aa: ATSQVPSNQPQH
v_call: TRBV6-5
cdr3_length: 12

cdr3_aa: ASSLGTSGSSYNEQF
v_call: TRBV5-1
cdr3_length: 15

cdr3_aa: ASSQRCKDTQY
v_call: TRBV21-1
cdr3_length: 11

cdr3_aa: ASSLGLAGAFTGELF
v_call: TRBV7-8
cdr3_length: 15

cdr3_aa: ASSYSSNQPQH
v_call: TRBV2
cdr3_length: 11

cdr3_aa: ASSPLGPKTGELF
v_call: TRBV27
cdr3_length: 13

cdr3_aa: ASSLRQVPYEQY
v_call: TRBV6-5
cdr3_length: 12

cdr3_aa: ASSTGLALYEQY
v_call: TRBV13
cdr3_length: 12

cdr3_aa: ASSFRDRGPRDTQY
v_call: TRBV28
cdr3_length: 14

cdr3_aa: ASSSFQGTEAF
v_call: TRBV7-9
cdr3_length: 11

cdr3_aa: ASSQDPAGGTDTQY
v_call: TRBV4-3
cdr3_length: 14

cdr3_aa: ASSYAGSPYNEQF
v_call: TRBV6-5
cdr3_length: 13

cdr3_aa: ASSGSGEEQF
v_call: TRBV9
cdr3_length: 10